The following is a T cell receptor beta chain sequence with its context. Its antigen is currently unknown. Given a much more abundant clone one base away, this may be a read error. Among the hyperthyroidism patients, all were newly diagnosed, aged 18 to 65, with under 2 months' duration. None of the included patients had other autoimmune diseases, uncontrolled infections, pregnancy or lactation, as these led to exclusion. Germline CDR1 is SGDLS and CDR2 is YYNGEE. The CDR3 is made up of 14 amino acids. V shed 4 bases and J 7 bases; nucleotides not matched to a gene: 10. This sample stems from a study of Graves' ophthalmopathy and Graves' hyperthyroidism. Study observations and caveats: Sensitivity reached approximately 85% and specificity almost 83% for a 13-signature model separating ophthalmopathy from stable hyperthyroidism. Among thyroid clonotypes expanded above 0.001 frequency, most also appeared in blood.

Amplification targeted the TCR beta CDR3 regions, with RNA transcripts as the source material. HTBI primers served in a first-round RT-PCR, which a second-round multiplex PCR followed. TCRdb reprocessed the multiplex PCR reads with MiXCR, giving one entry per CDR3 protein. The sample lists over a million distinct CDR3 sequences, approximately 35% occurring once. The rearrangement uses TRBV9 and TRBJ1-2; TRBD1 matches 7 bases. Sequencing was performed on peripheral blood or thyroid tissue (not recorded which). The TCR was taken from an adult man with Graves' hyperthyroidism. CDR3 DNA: TGTGCCAGCAGCTTCCGGGGCAGGGGGATTGGCTACACCTTC. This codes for CASSFRGRGIGYTF.